The T cell receptor beta chain under discussion was sequenced for a study of PD-1 blockade in classical Hodgkin lymphoma (dated by TCRdb to the early 2020s). Looking at the study overall: Nivolumab dosing was 3 mg/kg intravenously every 2 weeks, continuing until either disease progression or unacceptable toxicity. A peripheral blood immune signature of response to PD-1 blockade in classical Hodgkin lymphoma was defined using TCR beta sequencing and CyTOF.

The investigation overall reported the following: Lower diversity was observed in patients in whom nivolumab was started less than 1 year after ASCT, and these patients were excluded from later analyses so that confounding by immune reconstitution would be avoided. A significant rise by C4D1 was seen in CD4+ but not CD8+ TCR diversity (p=0.0027 vs p=0.16), with the rise being most apparent in complete responders (p=0.02). Trial patients with a complete response had baseline diversity similar to that of newly diagnosed patients, while partial responders and progressors had significantly lower diversity. Newly diagnosed patients were reported to have lower baseline TCR diversity than healthy donors, and relapsed/refractory patients were reported to have lower baseline TCR diversity still. The study was limited to a single clinical trial cohort, and causes of repertoire differences, possibly disease activity or prior therapy, remained undefined.

About this clone itself: Its recognized antigen is unknown. Base qualities are not at hand, and no much larger clone is one base apart.

Genomic DNA was extracted with the Qiagen DNeasy kit from unsorted PBMCs and from negatively selected CD4+ and CD8+ fractions. Using primers that anneal to V and J segments, immunoSEQ multiplex PCR amplified the TCR beta CDR3 regions. A synthetic immune receptor repertoire was used to minimize amplification bias, and any residual bias was removed computationally once sequencing was done. Regarding the original processing steps: Repertoire diversity was quantified as the Shannon entropy index using custom Python scripts. Unsorted, CD4+ and CD8+ repertoires were analyzed separately, except for combined analyses in which CD4+ and CD8+ sequences were merged in silico. Clonal expansion was defined as at least a 2-fold frequency increase after treatment relative to C1D1, with a pseudocount of 0.5 for undetected baseline clones. Singleton clones were defined as clones with 0 or 1 copy at C1D1, and non-singleton clones were defined as clones with 2 or more copies. Clones expanded in unsorted samples were labelled as CD4+, CD8+ or unknown by matching protein sequences in sorted samples from the same patient. Diversity changes from C1D1 to C4D1 were tested in paired samples using Wilcoxon tests. TCRdb re-hosts the immuneACCESS table, in-frame sequences only. Its copies lack some clones; in the studies checked, an unresolved V gene accounts for under half of them, and the cause for the rest is not known. V and J calls and clone size are as listed in that table; D and trimming were resolved from the DNA. Across this sample there are 15,000 to 20,000 clones, with under 90% seen only once. The top ten hold about 14% of the sample.

The time point label on this specimen signifies: cycle 4 day 1 (C4D1), after more than five weeks of nivolumab. Every trial patient had relapsed following autologous stem cell transplantation, and prior brentuximab vedotin exposure was what differed among cohorts A, B and C. The trial cohort included 50 to 70 patients with relapsed/refractory classical Hodgkin lymphoma, and each patient had a best overall response of complete response, partial response or progressive disease. In the multi-cohort phase II CheckMate 205 trial, trial patients received single-agent nivolumab. An independent review committee assessed best overall response using the 2007 International Working Group response criteria. Trial PBMCs were collected immediately before nivolumab initiation (C1D1) and during therapy at cycle 2 day 1 and cycle 4 day 1. After peripheral blood was drawn into 8 mL Vacutainer Cell Preparation Tubes, PBMCs were isolated by centrifugation and then cryopreserved.

From V the trimming removes 3 bases and from J it removes 1 base, while the gene matches leave 6 bases of the junction unaccounted for. The CDR3 sequence holds 15 residues, the cysteine and phenylalanine included. Only the CDR3 part of the read is kept: 45 bases, read in frame from the first base. From the germline V gene, CDR1 is SGHRS and CDR2 is YFSETQ. The TCR originated in a human donor with classical Hodgkin lymphoma. Sequenced here: peripheral blood mononuclear cells (PBMCs), sampled before the fourth cycle of nivolumab. The chain was built from TRBV5-1 and TRBJ1-1; the junction holds 7 bases that match TRBD1. The encoded CDR3 is CASSSQGVANTEAFF. Read as DNA, the sequence is TGCGCCAGCAGCTCCCAGGGGGTAGCGAACACTGAAGCTTTCTTT.